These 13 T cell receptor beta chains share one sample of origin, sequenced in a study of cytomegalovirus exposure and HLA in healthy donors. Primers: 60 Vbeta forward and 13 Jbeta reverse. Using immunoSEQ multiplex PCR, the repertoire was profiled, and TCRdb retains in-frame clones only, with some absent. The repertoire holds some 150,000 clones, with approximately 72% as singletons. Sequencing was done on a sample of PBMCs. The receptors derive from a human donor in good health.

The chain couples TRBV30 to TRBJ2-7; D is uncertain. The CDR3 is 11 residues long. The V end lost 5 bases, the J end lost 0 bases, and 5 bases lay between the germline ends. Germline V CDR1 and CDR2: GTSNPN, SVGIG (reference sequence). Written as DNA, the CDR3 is TGTGCCTGGCACAGCTCCTACGAGCAGTACTTC. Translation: CAWHSSYEQYF.

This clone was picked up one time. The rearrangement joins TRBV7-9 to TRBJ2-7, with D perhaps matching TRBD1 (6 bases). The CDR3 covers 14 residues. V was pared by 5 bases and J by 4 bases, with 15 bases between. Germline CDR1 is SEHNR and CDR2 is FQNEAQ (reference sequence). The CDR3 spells CASSPKVQGYEQYF. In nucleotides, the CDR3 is TGTGCCAGCAGCCCTAAGGTACAGGGATACGAGCAGTACTTC.

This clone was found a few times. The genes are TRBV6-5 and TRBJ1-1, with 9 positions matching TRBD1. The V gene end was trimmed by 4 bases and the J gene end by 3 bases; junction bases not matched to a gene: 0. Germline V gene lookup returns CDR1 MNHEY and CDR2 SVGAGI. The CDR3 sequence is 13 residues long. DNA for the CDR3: TGTGCCAGCAGTTGGGACAGGGACACTGAAGCTTTCTTT. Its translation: CASSWDRDTEAFF.

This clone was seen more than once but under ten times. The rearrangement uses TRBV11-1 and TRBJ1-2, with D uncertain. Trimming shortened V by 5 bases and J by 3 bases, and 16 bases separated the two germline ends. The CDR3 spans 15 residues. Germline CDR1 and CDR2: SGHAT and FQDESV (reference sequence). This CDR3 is CASSTRGQADYGYTF. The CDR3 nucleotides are TGTGCCAGCAGCACCCGAGGGCAGGCCGACTATGGCTACACCTTC.

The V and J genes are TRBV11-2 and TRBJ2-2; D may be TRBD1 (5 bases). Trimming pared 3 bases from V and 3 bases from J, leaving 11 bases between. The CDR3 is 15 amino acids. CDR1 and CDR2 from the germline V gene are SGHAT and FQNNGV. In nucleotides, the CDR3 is TGTGCCAGCAGCTTTCACGGACAAGACACCGGGGAGCTGTTTTTT. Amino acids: CASSFHGQDTGELFF.

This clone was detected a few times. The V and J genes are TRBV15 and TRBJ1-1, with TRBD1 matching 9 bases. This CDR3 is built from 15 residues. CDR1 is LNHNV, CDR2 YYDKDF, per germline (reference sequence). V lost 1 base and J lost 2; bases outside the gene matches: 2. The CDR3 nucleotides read TGTGCCACCAGCAGAGGGACAGGGGAAAACACTGAAGCTTTCTTT. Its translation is CATSRGTGENTEAFF.

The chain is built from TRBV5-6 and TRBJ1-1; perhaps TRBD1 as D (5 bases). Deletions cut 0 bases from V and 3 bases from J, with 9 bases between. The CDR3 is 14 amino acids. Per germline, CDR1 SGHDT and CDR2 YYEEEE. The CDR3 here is CASSLDGGDTEAFF. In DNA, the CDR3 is TGTGCCAGCAGCTTGGACGGAGGGGACACTGAAGCTTTCTTT. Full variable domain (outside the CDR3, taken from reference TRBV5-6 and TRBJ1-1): DAGVTQSPTHLIKTRGQQVTLRCSPKSGHDTVSWYQQALGQGPQFIFQYYEEEERQRGNFPDRFSGHQFPNYSSELNVNALLLGDSALYLCASSLDGGDTEAFFGQGTRLTVV.

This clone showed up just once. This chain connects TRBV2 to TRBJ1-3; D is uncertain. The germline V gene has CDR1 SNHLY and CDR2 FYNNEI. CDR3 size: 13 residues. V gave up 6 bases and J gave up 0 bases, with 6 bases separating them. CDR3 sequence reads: CASRGSSGNTIYF. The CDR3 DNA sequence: TGTGCCAGCAGGGGGAGCTCTGGAAACACCATATATTTT.

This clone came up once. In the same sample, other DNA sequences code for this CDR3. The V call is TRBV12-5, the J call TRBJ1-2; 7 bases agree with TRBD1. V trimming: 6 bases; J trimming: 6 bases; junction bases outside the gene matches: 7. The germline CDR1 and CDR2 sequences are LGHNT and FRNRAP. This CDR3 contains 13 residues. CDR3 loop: CASGPGQEDGYTF. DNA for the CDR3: TGTGCTAGTGGCCCTGGACAGGAGGATGGCTACACCTTC.

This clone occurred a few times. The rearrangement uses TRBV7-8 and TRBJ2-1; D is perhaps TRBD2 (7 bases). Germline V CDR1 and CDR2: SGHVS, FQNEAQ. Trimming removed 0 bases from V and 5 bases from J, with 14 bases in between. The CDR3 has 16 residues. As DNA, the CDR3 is TGTGCCAGCAGCTTAGCATCGGGGGGCCACCACAATGAGCAGTTCTTC. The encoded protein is CASSLASGGHHNEQFF.

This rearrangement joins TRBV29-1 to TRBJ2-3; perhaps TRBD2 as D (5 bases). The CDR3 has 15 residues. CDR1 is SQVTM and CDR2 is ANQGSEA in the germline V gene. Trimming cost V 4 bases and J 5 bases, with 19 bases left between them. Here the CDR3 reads CSVGTKGGLGDTQYF. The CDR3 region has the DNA TGCAGCGTTGGGACCAAAGGCGGGCTGGGAGATACGCAGTATTTT.

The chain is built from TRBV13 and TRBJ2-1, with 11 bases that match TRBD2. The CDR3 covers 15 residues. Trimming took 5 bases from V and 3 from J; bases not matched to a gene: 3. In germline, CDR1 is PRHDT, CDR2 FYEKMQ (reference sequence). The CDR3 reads CASSAGTSGYNEQFF. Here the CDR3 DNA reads TGTGCCAGCAGCGCTGGGACTAGCGGCTACAATGAGCAGTTCTTC. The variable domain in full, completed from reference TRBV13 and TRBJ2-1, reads AAGVIQSPRHLIKEKRETATLKCYPIPRHDTVYWYQQGPGQDPQFLISFYEKMQSDKGSIPDRFSAQQFSDYHSELNMSSLELGDSALYFCASSAGTSGYNEQFFGPGTRLTVL.

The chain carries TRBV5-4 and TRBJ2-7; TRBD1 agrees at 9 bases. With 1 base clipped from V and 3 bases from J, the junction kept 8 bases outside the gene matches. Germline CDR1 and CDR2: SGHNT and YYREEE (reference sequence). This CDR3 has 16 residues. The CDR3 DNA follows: TGTGCCAGCAGCTTGTCGGCGGGACAGGGTTTCTACGAGCAGTACTTC. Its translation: CASSLSAGQGFYEQYF.